This TCR beta chain was recovered during a study of blood T cell repertoires in COVID-19 (dated by TCRdb to 2020 to 2022). For context, the study as a whole: Samples covering the acute and convalescent phases of COVID-19 were provided by collaborators in the United States, Italy and Spain. Sample metadata almost always included a de-identified subject ID, COVID-19 status, age in years and sex. The material from the prospective study consisted of cDNA or gDNA derived from T cells, B-cell-depleted T cells, or PBMCs. The dataset comprised deeply sampled blood TCRbeta repertoires from subjects exposed to, actively infected with, or recovered from COVID-19. The samples were drawn from two sources: the first 160 participants of the ongoing ImmuneRACE study, and 1,200 or so subjects contributed by 6 global collaborators. Where available, HLA class I and class II types were obtained from metadata supplied by the sample provider rather than from assay-based typing. The repertoires were made available in a free public database intended to serve as a resource for research on the immune response to SARS-CoV-2.

The sample holds one count of this clone. Its cognate antigen has yet to be identified. Base quality data are lacking; no much larger clone is found one base away. TCRbeta CDR3 regions were amplified from genomic DNA by means of the immunoSEQ Assay, a bias-controlled multiplex PCR. On the study's bioinformatics: The number of nucleated cells in each sample was estimated from the amplification of reference gene primers within the assay. Sequence reads were collapsed and filtered to measure the absolute abundance of every unique TCRbeta CDR3 rearrangement. Productive Simpson clonality was computed per sample as the square root of Simpson's diversity index over productive rearrangements. The clones in this table, taken by TCRdb from immuneACCESS, are in-frame only. Not every clone is retained; where verified, under half of the shortfall comes from an unresolved V gene, and the cause of the rest is unknown. Clone size and V and J calls were adopted from that table, with D and trimming inferred from the DNA. This sample holds about 230,000 clones; roughly 84% were observed only once. The leading ten clones occupy around 0.98% of the sample.

Reading the germline V gene gives CDR1 MNHEY and CDR2 SVGAGI. The CDR3 spans 15 residues, from the cysteine through the phenylalanine. The CDR3 DNA has 45 bases and is translated from base 1. V loses 11 bases at its end and J loses 2 bases; junction bases beyond the gene matches: 8. Study-wide findings and limitations: Clinical and demographic metadata were provided uncurated, with the amount varying by source and participant.

Whole blood was collected in K2EDTA tubes by collaborating institutions according to the institutions' own protocols. For TCRbeta analysis, collaborators shipped samples in one of three forms: frozen whole blood, isolated PBMCs, or DNA extracted from either of those sample types. The TCR was taken from a man between 40 and 49 years old with acute or convalescent COVID-19. This sequence uses TRBV6-5 and TRBJ1-6, and 8 bases in between align with TRBD1. Sequencing was carried out using peripheral blood. CDR3 region: CAGQQGDTYNSPLHF. The sequence in DNA is TGTGCCGGACAACAGGGGGACACCTATAATTCACCCCTCCACTTT.